These 28 T cell receptor beta chains originate from one sample sequenced in a study of identical twins. TCRdb reprocessed the 5' RACE reads with MiXCR, giving one entry per CDR3 protein. This table holds some 1,600,000 distinct CDR3 sequences, about 30% found once. Sequences were obtained from cord blood. These TCRs come from a newborn girl in good health.

This clonotype has a handful of counts. The chain is built from TRBV28 and TRBJ2-7; TRBD1 aligns across 9 bases. The CDR3 is made up of 16 amino acids. Germline lookup yields CDR1 MDHEN and CDR2 SYDVKM. V was clipped by 8 bases and J by 7 bases; unmatched bases: 18. CDR3 DNA sequence: TGTGCCAGCCGGACTCCGGGACAGGGTGTTTCGTCTGAGCAGTACTTC. It is translated as CASRTPGQGVSSEQYF.

This clonotype was observed a few times. The gene calls are TRBV12-3 or TRBV12-4 and TRBJ2-5; D is undetermined. The V gene lost 1 base and the J gene lost 0 bases, with 9 bases spanning the gap. The CDR3 runs 15 residues. CDR3 sequence (DNA): TGTGCCAGCAGTTTAGTCCTAGGATACCAAGAGACCCAGTACTTC. Its translation: CASSLVLGYQETQYF.

Worth noting for this clonotype: Germline and junction disagree at one end, which may indicate a read error. This chain joins TRBV20-1 and TRBJ2-7; TRBD2 matches at 9 bases. Germline assignment: CDR1 DFQATT and CDR2 SNEGSKA (reference sequence). CDR3 size: 13 residues. CDR3 sequence (DNA): TGCAGTGCTAGTAGCGGGAGTAGCTACGAGCGGTACTTC. Protein product: CSASSGSSYERYF.

In this sample, this clonotype turned up many times. The rearrangement links TRBV5-1 to TRBJ2-3; 7 bases match TRBD2. Germline-derived CDR1 and CDR2 are SGHRS and YFSETQ. CDR3 size: 15 residues. The trim removed 1 base at V and 6 bases at J, leaving 8 bases unmatched. The CDR3 spells CASSLRSGTFDTQYF. The CDR3 DNA reads TGCGCCAGCAGCTTGAGAAGCGGGACTTTTGATACGCAGTATTTT.

This clonotype has more than one count but fewer than ten. This chain connects TRBV25-1 to TRBJ1-6; tentatively, D is TRBD1 (5 bases). This CDR3 has 14 amino acids. From germline, CDR1 is MGHDK and CDR2 SYGVNS. V was shortened by 3 bases and J by 8 bases, with 11 bases between the two germline ends. CDR3 region: CASSDQRGYSPLHF. CDR3 coding DNA: TGTGCCAGCAGTGATCAGAGGGGTTATTCACCCCTCCACTTT.

The CDR3 DNA reads TGCGCCAGCAGCGTGACAGGGGGGTCGTGGGAGCAGTACTTC. Amino acid sequence: CASSVTGGSWEQYF. V usage is TRBV5-1 and J usage is TRBJ2-7; 9 bases match TRBD1. With 4 bases clipped from V and 7 bases from J, the junction kept 9 bases outside the gene matches. The CDR3 length is 14 residues. The V gene's germline CDR1 is SGHRS and CDR2 YFSETQ.

This clonotype turned up a few times. The rearrangement links TRBV20-1 to TRBJ2-3, with 12 bases fitting TRBD2. There are 21 residues in the CDR3. Per the germline V gene, CDR1 is DFQATT and CDR2 is SNEGSKA (reference sequence). The J segment lost 1 base and the V segment lost 1 base, leaving 18 bases of the junction unmatched. CDR3 region: CSARGPVLAGGSLIRTDTQYF. The CDR3 bases are TGCAGTGCTAGAGGCCCCGTCCTAGCGGGAGGGTCGCTAATACGCACAGATACGCAGTATTTT.

This sequence joins TRBV29-1 and TRBJ2-7, with 8 positions matching TRBD1. The CDR3 contains 13 residues. In germline, CDR1 is SQVTM, CDR2 ANQGSEA. The J segment lost 5 bases and the V segment lost 3 bases, leaving 6 bases of the junction unmatched. CDR3 sequence (DNA): TGCAGCGTTGAGAACAGGGGGGCTCACGAGCAGTACTTC. The encoded protein is CSVENRGAHEQYF.

This clonotype turned up a few times. The V call is TRBV4-1, the J call TRBJ2-1; TRBD2 aligns across 10 bases. CDR1 MGHRA and CDR2 YSYEKL come from the germline V gene. The CDR3 totals 18 residues. J was trimmed by 6 bases and V by 1 base; bases with no gene match: 12. DNA of the CDR3: TGCGCCAGCAGCCAAGTTCTAGTTCTAGCGGGAGTTCGCAATGAGCAGTTCTTC. Protein sequence: CASSQVLVLAGVRNEQFF.

The chain has TRBV10-3 and TRBJ1-1; TRBD1 matches 7 bases. Germline V lookup: CDR1 ENHRY, CDR2 SYGVKD. The CDR3 spans 12 residues. V lost 6 bases and J lost 3; bases outside the gene matches: 1. The CDR3, as DNA: TGTGCCATCAGAGGGGGCGACACTGAAGCTTTCTTT. This translates into CAIRGGDTEAFF.

To note about this clonotype: This sequence may be a read error, since a much larger clone differs from it by one base. The CDR3 region is CSVEGLAGGNEQLF. CDR3 in DNA: TGCAGCGTTGAAGGGCTAGCGGGTGGTAATGAGCAGCTCTTC. The chain employs TRBV29-1 and TRBJ2-1; 8 nucleotides agree with TRBD2. In germline, CDR1 is SQVTM, CDR2 ANQGSEA. There are 14 residues in the CDR3.

V usage is TRBV28 and J usage is TRBJ2-7, with 9 bases identical to TRBD2. Trimming removed 3 bases from V and 7 bases from J; junction bases left unmatched: 16. CDR1 and CDR2 (germline): MDHEN, SYDVKM. CDR3 length: 17 amino acids. The CDR3 here is CASSFHSGGPPSTEQYF. CDR3 nucleotide sequence: TGTGCCAGCAGTTTCCATAGCGGGGGTCCCCCCTCGACTGAGCAGTACTTC. Full variable domain (missing parts from reference TRBV28 and TRBJ2-7): DVKVTQSSRYLVKRTGEKVFLECVQDMDHENMFWYRQDPGLGLRLIYFSYDVKMKEKGDIPEGYSVSREKKERFSLILESASTNQTSMYLCASSFHSGGPPSTEQYFGPGTRLTVT.

The CDR3 nucleotides read TGCAGTGCTAGAGAACTAGCGGATTGGGCGGCTGAGCAGTTCTTC. The encoded protein is CSARELADWAAEQFF. The chain links TRBV20-1 to TRBJ2-1, with 8 positions matching TRBD2. The CDR3 extends over 15 amino acids. Trimming at V came to 0 bases and at J to 9 bases, leaving 10 bases not matched to a gene. In germline, CDR1 is DFQATT, CDR2 SNEGSKA (reference sequence).

The V and J genes are TRBV10-3 and TRBJ2-2; D gene ambiguous. Trimming left V 2 bases short and J 4 bases short, with 8 bases between. The CDR3 is 14 residues long. Per the germline V gene, CDR1 is ENHRY and CDR2 is SYGVKD. CDR3 in DNA: TGTGCCATCAGTGAGGCGACCTCCACCGGGGAGCTGTTTTTT. The encoded protein is CAISEATSTGELFF.

V gene TRBV4-2 combines with J gene TRBJ1-4, with 8 nucleotides matching TRBD1. With V trimmed by 5 bases and J by 5 bases, 7 bases remained unmatched. CDR3 length: 15 residues. Looked up from germline, CDR1 is LGHNA and CDR2 is YNFKEQ. DNA of the CDR3: TGTGCCAGCAGCACCCACGGGACAGGAAATGAAAAACTGTTTTTT. This codes for CASSTHGTGNEKLFF.

This clonotype was recorded a few times. V usage is TRBV20-1 and J usage is TRBJ1-2; TRBD1 aligns across 7 bases. J gave up 8 bases and V 2 bases, and 11 bases lay outside the gene matches. The germline CDR1 and CDR2 sequences are DFQATT and SNEGSKA (reference sequence). The CDR3 spans 14 residues. CDR3 nucleotides: TGCAGTGCTAGAAGAGCCAGGGGGGAATCGGGCTACACCTTC. Its translation: CSARRARGESGYTF.

The chain links TRBV4-2 to TRBJ2-4; no reliable D call. The J call is uncertain, as TRBJ2-7 better fits the DNA end. In germline, CDR1 is LGHNA, CDR2 YNFKEQ. The CDR3 consists of 15 residues. This CDR3 reads CASSQRTVAEYEQYF. Written as DNA, the CDR3 is TGTGCCAGCAGCCAAAGAACGGTCGCCGAATACGAGCAGTACTTC.

The V gene is TRBV20-1, the J gene TRBJ2-5; D gene uncertain. V was pared by 0 bases and J by 0 bases, with 5 bases between. The CDR3 length is 13 residues. Germline CDR1 is DFQATT and CDR2 is SNEGSKA (reference sequence). DNA for the CDR3: TGCAGTGCTAGAGAGCCGTACCAAGAGACCCAGTACTTC. It specifies CSAREPYQETQYF.

In this sample, this clonotype turned up a few times. The CDR3 DNA follows: TGTGCCAGCAGCTTTTTATTGGCCGTAGCGGTACCTTACAATGAGCAGTTCTTC. Amino acid sequence: CASSFLLAVAVPYNEQFF. This chain links TRBV5-6 with TRBJ2-1; possibly TRBD2 for D (6 bases). Trimming shortened V by 2 bases and J by 4 bases, and 22 bases separated the two germline ends. Germline CDR1 SGHDT, CDR2 YYEEEE. The CDR3 loop spans 18 amino acids.

The chain couples TRBV3-1 to TRBJ2-1; D unresolved. The J call may be in error: the DNA end matches TRBJ2-7 better. The CDR3 contains 16 residues. Germline loops: CDR1 LGHDT, CDR2 YNNKEL (reference sequence). In DNA form, the CDR3 reads TGTGCCAGCAGCCAAACATGGGCCAGTTCCTACAATGAGCAGTACTTC. Amino acids: CASSQTWASSYNEQYF.

This clonotype was counted between two and nine times. The chain uses TRBV12-3 or TRBV12-4 and TRBJ1-6; TRBD1 matches at 10 bases. There are 14 residues in the CDR3. The trim removed 3 bases at V and 8 bases at J, leaving 1 base unmatched. CDR3 coding DNA: TGTGCCAGCAGTTTCGGACAGGGGGATTCACCCCTCCACTTT. Its translation: CASSFGQGDSPLHF.

This clonotype was detected only a few times. V gene TRBV4-1 combines with J gene TRBJ2-3, with 7 nucleotides matching TRBD2. The junction had 11 bases not matched to a gene; V was cut back by 0 bases and J by 5 bases. Germline V gene data show CDR1 as MGHRA and CDR2 as YSYEKL. The CDR3 loop spans 17 amino acids. The CDR3 bases are TGCGCCAGCAGCCAAGATGGAAGCGGGGTACTACGAGATACGCAGTATTTT. This sequence encodes CASSQDGSGVLRDTQYF.

This clonotype was seen a handful of times. The chain couples TRBV20-1 to TRBJ2-1; D perhaps matches TRBD2 (5 bases). The CDR3 loop spans 14 amino acids. The V end lost 5 bases, the J end lost 2 bases, and 13 bases lay between the germline ends. The germline V gene encodes CDR1 DFQATT and CDR2 SNEGSKA (reference sequence). The CDR3, as DNA: TGCAGTGCTGCTAGGGCGGAGGCCTACAATGAGCAGTTCTTC. Translated, it gives CSAARAEAYNEQFF.

This clonotype was found a few times. The V call is TRBV2, the J call TRBJ2-3; D is possibly TRBD2 (6 bases). The germline V and J ends were trimmed by 6 bases and 0 bases, with 19 bases remaining between them. This CDR3 is built from 17 residues. Looked up from germline, CDR1 is SNHLY and CDR2 is FYNNEI. For the CDR3, the DNA is TGTGCCAGCAGCGATGTCCTAGCGCCCGTTAGCACAGATACGCAGTATTTT. As protein: CASSDVLAPVSTDTQYF.

The chain joins TRBV20-1 to TRBJ2-5; TRBD1 might be the D (7 bases). CDR1 DFQATT and CDR2 SNEGSKA come from the germline V gene (reference sequence). CDR3 length: 12 amino acids. Between the trimmed V and J ends, which lost 4 bases and 4 bases, there was a span of 10 bases. The CDR3 sequence is CSANRGGETQYF. The DNA of the CDR3 is TGCAGTGCTAACAGGGGAGGAGAGACCCAGTACTTC.

On this clonotype: A read error may explain this, as a much larger clone is one base away. This rearrangement joins TRBV29-1 to TRBJ2-7, with TRBD1 as a possible D gene (6 bases). This CDR3 spans 12 amino acids. Looked up from germline, CDR1 is SQVTM and CDR2 is ANQGSEA. The DNA for the CDR3 is TGCGGCGTTGTAAACAGGGTCTACGAGCAGTACTTC. It encodes CGVVNRVYEQYF.

The chain couples TRBV21-1 to TRBJ2-7; whether TRBD2, the table's D call, matches the DNA was not checked. TRBV21-1 corresponds to a pseudogene. There are 19 residues in the CDR3. The CDR3 sequence: CASSPRGRNNRAVADEQYF. The CDR3 DNA reads TGTGCCAGCAGCCCCAGAGGTCGGAACAACCGGGCAGTAGCTGACGAGCAGTACTTC.

The gene calls are TRBV20-1 and TRBJ1-2, with D perhaps TRBD1 (5 bases). Germline CDR1 is DFQATT and CDR2 is SNEGSKA (reference sequence). CDR3 length equals 13 residues. With 6 bases removed from V and 1 base from J, the gap between germline ends came to 12 bases. CDR3 in DNA: TGCAGTGCGGACAAGGCCCTTAACTATGGCTACACCTTC. Translation: CSADKALNYGYTF.